These 27 T cell receptor beta chains were sequenced from one sample in a study of breast tumors, draining lymph nodes, adjacent tissues. TCRdb called the multiplex PCR reads again in MiXCR, with one record for every CDR3 protein. This sample has 25,000 to 40,000 distinct CDR3 sequences, with 63% found just once. Sequenced input: breast tumor tissue. The receptor set was obtained from a female donor with breast cancer. Some clones in this sample may be carry-over from other donors' samples.

This clonotype was picked up many times. In nucleotides, the CDR3 is TGCGCCAGCAGCCCCTCGGGACAGGGAAATCAGCCCCAGCATTTT. Its protein product is CASSPSGQGNQPQHF. This chain links TRBV4-1 with TRBJ1-5; 9 bases map to TRBD1. Germline CDR1 is MGHRA and CDR2 is YSYEKL. The CDR3 is made up of 15 amino acids. V lost 4 bases to trimming and J lost 4 bases; unmatched junction nucleotides: 5.

This clonotype was picked up one time. J is TRBJ2-7 and V is TRBV20-1; no clear D. The V end was cut by 4 bases, the J end by 0 bases, with 10 bases between. Germline CDR1 and CDR2: DFQATT and SNEGSKA (reference sequence). This CDR3 is built from 13 residues. Written as DNA, the CDR3 is TGCAGTGCTACCGCAGGTTTCTCCTACGAGCAGTACTTC. Amino acid sequence: CSATAGFSYEQYF.

This chain joins TRBV15 and TRBJ2-7; perhaps D is TRBD1 or TRBD2 (5 bases each). The CDR3 extends over 12 amino acids. V lost 1 base and J lost 8, with 9 bases in between. CDR1 is LNHNV and CDR2 is YYDKDF in the germline V gene (reference sequence). CDR3 nucleotide sequence: TGTGCCACCAGCAGAGGAGGGGACCAGCAGTACTTC. It codes for CATSRGGDQQYF.

As DNA, the CDR3 is TGTGCCAGCAGCCCGGGGACTAGCGGGGGGAGCTCCTACGAGCAGTACTTC. Translating it yields CASSPGTSGGSSYEQYF. The V gene is TRBV7-9, the J gene TRBJ2-7, with TRBD2 matching over 15 bases. CDR1 and CDR2 (germline): SEHNR, FQNEAQ (reference sequence). V trimming: 5 bases; J trimming: 0 bases; junction bases outside the gene matches: 5. This CDR3 comprises 17 residues.

The V call is TRBV15, the J call TRBJ1-2, with 7 nucleotides matching TRBD1. The CDR3 runs to 13 residues. Trimming took 3 bases from V and 7 from J; bases not matched to a gene: 5. Germline V gene data show CDR1 as LNHNV and CDR2 as YYDKDF (reference sequence). The CDR3 DNA reads TGTGCCACCAGCAGCCTTGGGACAGTTGGCTACACCTTC. This sequence encodes CATSSLGTVGYTF.

This clonotype has more than one count but fewer than ten. The V and J genes are TRBV24-1 and TRBJ2-3; a weak D match, TRBD2 (6 bases). Germline V gene sequence: CDR1 KGHDR, CDR2 SFDVKD. With 3 bases removed from V and 2 bases from J, the gap between germline ends came to 8 bases. The CDR3 spans 14 residues. CDR3 sequence: CATSDGTYTDTQYF. CDR3 DNA sequence: TGTGCCACCAGTGATGGGACTTACACAGATACGCAGTATTTT.

This sequence joins TRBV5-4 and TRBJ1-6; 8 bases are shared with TRBD1. V lost 4 bases and J lost 0; bases outside the gene matches: 3. Germline V gene data show CDR1 as SGHNT and CDR2 as YYREEE (reference sequence). This CDR3 comprises 16 residues. In nucleotides, the CDR3 is TGTGCCAGCAGCAGGACAGGGAGCTCCTATAATTCACCCCTCCACTTT. Translating gives CASSRTGSSYNSPLHF.

The V call is TRBV19, the J call TRBJ2-3, with D possibly matching TRBD2 (6 bases). Germline CDR1 and CDR2: LNHDA and SQIVND (reference sequence). CDR3 length: 14 residues. Trimming pared 6 bases from V and 3 bases from J, leaving 13 bases between. Here the CDR3 reads CASRPREVTDTQYF. CDR3 DNA sequence: TGTGCCAGTAGGCCAAGGGAGGTAACAGATACGCAGTATTTT.

This clonotype was seen ten or more times. This may arise from a read error, as a much more abundant clone is one base away. This sequence joins TRBV20-1 and TRBJ2-7, with 11 bases lining up with TRBD1. The germline CDR1 and CDR2 sequences are DFQATT and SNEGSKA (reference sequence). The CDR3 has 18 amino acids. Here the CDR3 DNA reads TGCAATGCTAGACCCAGTTACCGGGACAGGGGGTTTTTCAACGAGCAGTACTTC. Protein sequence: CNARPSYRDRGFFNEQYF.

This clonotype was seen at least ten times. The chain uses TRBV5-1 and TRBJ2-3; TRBD2 matches at 11 bases. The V and J ends lost 3 bases and 0 bases, in that order; junction bases with no gene match: 3. Germline values: CDR1 SGHRS, CDR2 YFSETQ. The CDR3 is 16 amino acids. CDR3 DNA sequence: TGCGCCAGCAGCTCCGGGACTAGCGGTAGCACAGATACGCAGTATTTT. Translated, it gives CASSSGTSGSTDTQYF. The full variable domain, completed using reference TRBV5-1 and TRBJ2-3, is KAGVTQTPRYLIKTRGQQVTLSCSPISGHRSVSWYQQTPGQGLQFLFEYFSETQRNKGNFPGRFSGRQFSNSRSEMNVSTLELGDSALYLCASSSGTSGSTDTQYFGPGTRLTVL.

This chain joins TRBV29-1 and TRBJ1-5, with D hard to call. V was trimmed by 6 bases and J by 0 bases, leaving 9 bases between them. This CDR3 has 13 residues. Germline values: CDR1 SQVTM, CDR2 ANQGSEA. CDR3 DNA sequence: TGCAGCGTGTCCCGGGCTAGCAATCAGCCCCAGCATTTT. Its translation: CSVSRASNQPQHF.

The rearrangement uses TRBV29-1 and TRBJ2-7; D remains ambiguous. The germline V gene has CDR1 SQVTM and CDR2 ANQGSEA. Trimming left V 0 bases short and J 2 bases short, with 8 bases between. CDR3 size: 13 residues. The CDR3 here is CSVEDDRAYEQYF. The CDR3 DNA is TGCAGCGTTGAAGATGACCGAGCCTACGAGCAGTACTTC.

By share of the sample, this clonotype is medium-sized. The chain combines TRBV11-2 with TRBJ1-6; D might be TRBD1 (5 bases). V was pared by 2 bases and J by 5 bases, with 10 bases between. There are 15 residues in the CDR3. Germline assignment: CDR1 SGHAT and CDR2 FQNNGV. The chain's CDR3 is CASSLSQGDNSPLHF. The CDR3 nucleotides are TGTGCCAGCAGCTTAAGCCAGGGCGATAATTCACCCCTCCACTTT.

The genes are TRBV12-3 or TRBV12-4 and TRBJ1-2, with D uncertain. The CDR3 runs to 14 residues. Trimming pared 5 bases from V and 5 bases from J, leaving 15 bases between. CDR3 sequence (DNA): TGTGCCAGCAGTACCACCGACGGATTATATGGCTACACCTTC. Translating gives CASSTTDGLYGYTF.

Regarding this clonotype: It is likely a read error, because the conserved phenylalanine at the end of the CDR3 is missing. The chain employs TRBV9 and TRBJ2-1; no clear D gene. Trimming took off 1 base at V and 9 bases at J, with 20 bases between the two ends. Germline CDR1 reads SGDLS; CDR2 reads YYNGEE. CDR3 length equals 16 residues. CDR3 nucleotide sequence: TGTGCCAGCAGCGTAAACGGCCAGGTCCTTCTTGGTGAGCAGTTCCTC. Amino acid sequence: CASSVNGQVLLGEQFL.

As DNA, the CDR3 is TGCAGTGCTAGAGTCGGAGCTTTGGATACGCAGTATTTT. The encoded protein is CSARVGALDTQYF. The chain carries TRBV20-1 and TRBJ2-3; D gene uncertain. CDR3 length: 13 amino acids. The ends were cut back, 1 base at V and 6 bases at J, with 11 bases in the middle. From germline, CDR1 is DFQATT and CDR2 SNEGSKA (reference sequence).

V usage is TRBV7-9 and J usage is TRBJ2-3; D gene unclear. Trimming removed 5 bases from V and 4 bases from J, with 22 bases in between. CDR1 and CDR2 (germline): SEHNR, FQNEAQ (reference sequence). The CDR3 runs 17 residues. The CDR3 DNA is TGTGCCAGCAGCCGCCAACTCCGTTCGTTGCAGTCAGATACGCAGTATTTT. Translating it yields CASSRQLRSLQSDTQYF.

The chain combines TRBV19 with TRBJ1-5; D unresolved. The germline V gene has CDR1 LNHDA and CDR2 SQIVND (reference sequence). V lost 5 bases and J 2 bases, leaving 13 bases between the germline ends. The CDR3 length is 15 residues. The CDR3: CASSVLRLGNQPQHF. The CDR3 bases are TGTGCCAGTAGTGTCCTCAGGTTAGGCAATCAGCCCCAGCATTTT.

By its share, this clonotype is large. V is TRBV5-1 and J is TRBJ2-3; no clear D. The V end was cut by 0 bases, the J end by 6 bases, with 11 bases between. Germline-derived CDR1 and CDR2 are SGHRS and YFSETQ. This CDR3 spans 14 amino acids. The CDR3: CASSLGRYTDTQYF. The DNA of the CDR3 is TGCGCCAGCAGCTTGGGCAGGTATACGGATACGCAGTATTTT.

The chain links TRBV11-2 to TRBJ2-5, with TRBD1 as a possible D gene (6 bases). Trimming removed 6 bases at V and 0 bases at J, with 17 bases between. The germline gives CDR1 SGHAT, CDR2 FQNNGV. This CDR3 has 16 amino acids. CDR3 sequence reads: CASRPDGGGHQETQYF. The DNA of the CDR3 is TGTGCCAGCAGGCCCGATGGGGGCGGACACCAAGAGACCCAGTACTTC.

The V gene is TRBV7-2, the J gene TRBJ1-4; unclear D gene. This CDR3 has 15 residues. From germline, CDR1 is SGHTA and CDR2 FQGNSA. Trimming pared 2 bases from V and 2 bases from J, leaving 9 bases between. CDR3 loop: CASSLNLGTNEKLFF. For the CDR3, the DNA is TGTGCCAGCAGCTTAAATCTAGGGACTAATGAAAAACTGTTTTTT.

The V and J genes are TRBV7-2 and TRBJ2-7, with 7 bases lining up with TRBD2. Germline V CDR1 and CDR2: SGHTA, FQGNSA. The CDR3 contains 15 residues. V lost 5 bases, J lost 0 bases, and 7 bases stayed unmatched. CDR3 coding DNA: TGTGCCAGCAGCCTTAGCGGGCCTAGCTCCTACGAGCAGTACTTC. Protein product: CASSLSGPSSYEQYF.

V gene TRBV4-3 combines with J gene TRBJ1-5; D possibly corresponds to TRBD1 (5 bases). V was cut by 0 bases and J by 9 bases, with 15 bases left in between. Germline lookup yields CDR1 LGHNA and CDR2 YSLEER. CDR3 length: 15 residues. The CDR3 coding sequence is TGCGCCAGCAGCCAAGATCTGAGGGCCGGGGGGCCCCAGCATTTT. Residues: CASSQDLRAGGPQHF.

This chain uses TRBV7-2 with TRBJ1-6, with D tentatively TRBD1 (6 bases). Germline-derived CDR1 and CDR2 are SGHTA and FQGNSA. The CDR3 is made up of 15 amino acids. V lost 3 bases, J lost 9 bases, and 15 bases lay in between. The CDR3 DNA reads as TGTGCCAGCAGCTTCAGAGGGCAGGGGCCTTCACCCCTCCACTTT. It specifies CASSFRGQGPSPLHF.

The chain has TRBV29-1 and TRBJ2-5; a weak D match, TRBD1 (6 bases). The CDR3 loop spans 11 amino acids. The V and J ends lost 3 bases and 7 bases respectively, with 9 bases between them. Germline CDR1 SQVTM, CDR2 ANQGSEA. This CDR3 is CSVDQQGTQYF. The DNA of the CDR3 is TGCAGCGTTGACCAACAGGGGACCCAGTACTTC.

The J gene is TRBJ2-2, the V gene TRBV7-3; tentatively, D is TRBD2 (5 bases). The CDR3 sequence is 14 residues long. Germline V gene data show CDR1 as SGHTA and CDR2 as FQGTGA. The V and J ends lost 2 bases and 6 bases respectively, with 10 bases between them. The chain's CDR3 is CASSLFSAAGELFF. DNA for the CDR3: TGTGCCAGCAGCTTATTTAGCGCTGCCGGGGAGCTGTTTTTT.

The chain combines TRBV7-2 with TRBJ2-1; 11 bases match TRBD2. J lost 3 bases, V lost 6 bases, and 7 bases had no gene match. Looked up from germline, CDR1 is SGHTA and CDR2 is FQGNSA. This CDR3 is 16 amino acids long. CDR3 amino acids: CASSHEGTSGYNEQFF. The CDR3 bases are TGTGCCAGCAGTCATGAGGGGACTAGCGGCTACAATGAGCAGTTCTTC. Complete variable domain (other parts from reference TRBV7-2 and TRBJ2-1): GAGVSQSPSNKVTEKGKDVELRCDPISGHTALYWYRQSLGQGLEFLIYFQGNSAPDKSGLPSDRFSAERTGGSVSTLTIQRTQQEDSAVYLCASSHEGTSGYNEQFFGPGTRLTVL.